Each of the 16 T cell receptor beta chains below was sequenced from the same sample in a study of vaccination and CD4 T cells after COVID-19. The Oncomine TCR Beta short-read assay sequenced DNA from cultured CD4+ T cells. TCRdb used MiXCR to reprocess the PCR reads, holding one entry per CDR3 protein. The sample carries some 25,000 distinct CDR3 sequences, over 45% recorded once. The treatment was: approximately 9-day PBMC culture with coronavirus spike peptide pools or control peptides (ViraFEST assay). Their target antigens are unknown. The sequenced sample consisted of CD4+ T cells from blood, cultured in vitro. These receptors were obtained from a human donor who had recovered from COVID-19.

This sequence joins TRBV21-1 and TRBJ1-2; the DNA was not compared with TRBD1, the D call given in the table. TRBV21-1 is a pseudogene. CDR3 length equals 15 residues. CDR3 loop: CASTRVGQIFYGYTF. DNA for the CDR3: TGTGCCAGCACCAGAGTGGGACAGATTTTCTATGGCTACACCTTC.

This clonotype has more than one count but fewer than ten. CDR3 nucleotides: TGTGCCAGCAGTGGCCACAGGGTACTGAGCAATCAGCCCCAGCATTTT. This gives the protein CASSGHRVLSNQPQHF. The chain carries TRBV6-1 and TRBJ1-5, with TRBD1 as a possible D gene (6 bases). Germline CDR1 is MNHNS and CDR2 is SASEGT. Trimming pared 4 bases from V and 1 base from J, leaving 14 bases between. The CDR3 extends over 16 amino acids.

The chain is built from TRBV20-1 and TRBJ2-1; TRBD2 aligns across 7 bases. V dropped 5 bases and J dropped 15; count of bases not matched to a gene: 10. The CDR3 is 11 residues long. Germline values: CDR1 DFQATT, CDR2 SNEGSKA (reference sequence). CDR3 nucleotide sequence: TGCAGTGCTGAATCCGGGACTAATCTGTTCTTC. Protein: CSAESGTNLFF.

This chain connects TRBV7-2 to TRBJ2-5, with D hard to call. The V gene lost 4 bases and the J gene lost 0 bases, with 3 bases spanning the gap. The CDR3 has 12 residues. Germline CDR1 reads SGHTA; CDR2 reads FQGNSA. CDR3 nucleotide sequence: TGTGCCAGCAGCTCGTACCAAGAGACCCAGTACTTC. As protein: CASSSYQETQYF.

J is TRBJ1-1 and V is TRBV11-2; no clear D gene. The CDR3 has 14 residues. CDR1 is SGHAT, CDR2 FQNNGV, per germline. V was trimmed by 4 bases and J by 3 bases, leaving 12 bases between them. The CDR3 is CASSSPWTYTEAFF. As DNA, the CDR3 is TGTGCCAGCAGCTCTCCGTGGACTTACACTGAAGCTTTCTTT.

The chain combines TRBV6-1 with TRBJ2-7; 7 bases map to TRBD1. The CDR3 loop spans 15 amino acids. Trimming removed 4 bases from V and 2 bases from J; junction bases left unmatched: 8. In germline, CDR1 is MNHNS, CDR2 SASEGT. The CDR3 region is CASSGQDRRAYEQYF. In DNA form, the CDR3 reads TGTGCCAGCAGTGGTCAGGACAGGCGAGCCTACGAGCAGTACTTC.

V and J are TRBV28 and TRBJ2-1; 16 bases are a match to TRBD2. The CDR3 loop spans 18 amino acids. Germline V gene sequence: CDR1 MDHEN, CDR2 SYDVKM. V gave up 5 bases and J gave up 4 bases; unmatched junction bases: 8. CDR3 coding DNA: TGTGCCAGCAGTCAAACGGGACTAGCGGGAGGGCTTTACAATGAGCAGTTCTTC. This sequence encodes CASSQTGLAGGLYNEQFF.

V and J are TRBV10-3 and TRBJ1-1, with a possible D match to TRBD1 (5 bases). Germline V gives CDR1 ENHRY, CDR2 SYGVKD. This CDR3 is 14 amino acids long. V shed 2 bases and J shed 1 base, with 8 bases lying between them. The chain's CDR3 is CAISERGTNTEAFF. The CDR3 nucleotides read TGTGCCATCAGTGAGCGGGGGACGAACACTGAAGCTTTCTTT.

Only a few counts were recorded for this clonotype. The J gene is TRBJ2-1, the V gene TRBV11-3; D is perhaps TRBD1 (5 bases). The CDR3 is 15 amino acids. The V gene's germline CDR1 is SGHNT and CDR2 YENEEA. V gave up 7 bases and J gave up 7 bases, with 20 bases separating them. The CDR3 loop is CASTHRSLGENEQFF. The CDR3 DNA reads TGTGCCAGCACCCACAGAAGCCTAGGGGAAAATGAGCAGTTCTTC.

V is TRBV24-1 and J is TRBJ1-2; TRBD1 aligns across 9 bases. Germline CDR1 reads KGHDR; CDR2 reads SFDVKD. The junction had 18 bases not matched to a gene; V was cut back by 3 bases and J by 8 bases. This CDR3 spans 18 amino acids. CDR3 amino acids: CATSDVRTGAPKIGGYTF. The CDR3 nucleotides are TGTGCCACCAGTGATGTGAGGACAGGGGCCCCCAAGATTGGCGGCTACACCTTC.

V and J are TRBV4-1 and TRBJ1-1; 7 positions match TRBD1. Per germline, CDR1 MGHRA and CDR2 YSYEKL. J was trimmed by 2 bases and V by 2 bases; bases with no gene match: 14. The CDR3 length is 18 residues. CDR3: CASSQLRVGTDLNTEAFF. CDR3 DNA sequence: TGCGCCAGCAGCCAACTTAGGGTCGGGACAGACTTAAACACTGAAGCTTTCTTT.

The chain links TRBV9 to TRBJ2-3; a weak D match, TRBD2 (6 bases). Trimming removed 4 bases from V and 5 bases from J, with 23 bases in between. The CDR3 consists of 17 residues. Germline CDR1 reads SGDLS; CDR2 reads YYNGEE. The CDR3 loop is CASSPIVGGTYRDTQYF. For the CDR3, the DNA is TGTGCCAGCAGCCCGATAGTAGGCGGGACCTATAGAGATACGCAGTATTTT.

This clonotype showed up just once. The junction departs from the called germline gene at one end, perhaps through a read error. This chain connects TRBV4-1 to TRBJ1-5, with D tentatively TRBD1 (5 bases). The CDR3 runs 18 residues. Germline CDR1 reads MGHRA; CDR2 reads YSYEKL. CDR3 region: CVSSQEGWTPSSNQPQHF. CDR3 bases: TGCGTCAGCAGCCAAGAAGGATGGACACCTTCGAGCAATCAGCCCCAGCATTTT.

The genes are TRBV12-3 or TRBV12-4 and TRBJ1-1; D not resolved. Deletions cut 4 bases from V and 11 bases from J, with 17 bases between. This CDR3 spans 13 amino acids. The CDR3 is CASSSMGKGRAFF. CDR3 nucleotides: TGTGCCAGCAGTTCTATGGGGAAGGGTAGGGCTTTCTTT.

This clonotype was seen only a few times. This chain connects TRBV20-1 to TRBJ1-5; the match to TRBD1 covers 8 bases. The germline V gene has CDR1 DFQATT and CDR2 SNEGSKA (reference sequence). V lost 5 bases and J lost 5; bases outside the gene matches: 11. CDR3 length: 15 residues. The CDR3 region has the DNA TGCAGTGCTCCCCGACAGGGGCTGAGGTATCAGCCCCAGCATTTT. Its protein is CSAPRQGLRYQPQHF.

The J gene is TRBJ2-4, the V gene TRBV2; D unclear. This CDR3 is 14 amino acids long. Germline V gene data show CDR1 as SNHLY and CDR2 as FYNNEI. Deletions cut 4 bases from V and 7 bases from J, with 14 bases between. Here the CDR3 DNA reads TGTGCCAGCAGTGCTACCCTTGTTGGGAACATTCAGTACTTC. This gives the protein CASSATLVGNIQYF.